These 20 T cell receptor beta chains were all obtained from the same sample, sequenced in a study of blood T cell repertoires in COVID-19. TCRdb's copy holds only in-frame clones and misses some; the assay was immunoSEQ multiplex PCR. The table shows 400,000 to 550,000 clones, with nearly 90% occurring only once. The material sequenced was PBMCs or T cells enriched from blood (not recorded which). The receptors derive from a woman under 30 with acute COVID-19.

The J gene is TRBJ2-7, the V gene TRBV12-3 or TRBV12-4, with TRBD1 matching over 10 bases. V shed 4 bases, J shed 3 bases, and the junction held 0 bases outside the gene matches. This CDR3 contains 13 residues. CDR3 in amino acids: CASSWTGGYEQYF. CDR3 DNA sequence: TGTGCCAGCAGTTGGACAGGGGGCTACGAGCAGTACTTC.

V and J are TRBV6-1 and TRBJ2-2; D remains ambiguous. The CDR3 is made up of 18 amino acids. Germline V gene lookup returns CDR1 MNHNS and CDR2 SASEGT. Deletions cut 0 bases from V and 0 bases from J, with 14 bases between. CDR3 protein: CASSEAPGRTPNTGELFF. In DNA, the CDR3 is TGTGCCAGCAGTGAAGCGCCAGGTCGCACCCCGAACACCGGGGAGCTGTTTTTT.

The chain has TRBV2 and TRBJ2-1, with TRBD1 as a possible D gene (6 bases). The germline gives CDR1 SNHLY, CDR2 FYNNEI. The CDR3 contains 15 residues. Trimming stripped 1 base from V and 3 bases from J, with 10 bases between. CDR3 region: CASSEVGDNYNEQFF. The CDR3 coding sequence is TGTGCCAGCAGTGAAGTGGGGGACAACTACAATGAGCAGTTCTTC.

The J gene is TRBJ2-1, the V gene TRBV18, with 9 bases matching TRBD2. V lost 3 bases, J lost 4 bases, and 16 bases stayed unmatched. CDR1 is KGHSH, CDR2 LQKENI, per germline. The CDR3 extends over 19 amino acids. CDR3 region: CASSPVSFGTSKGYNEQFF. The CDR3 DNA reads as TGTGCCAGCTCACCGGTTTCTTTTGGGACTAGCAAGGGATACAATGAGCAGTTCTTC.

This sequence joins TRBV10-2 and TRBJ2-5, with a weak D call TRBD2 (5 bases). This CDR3 comprises 11 residues. Germline V gene lookup returns CDR1 WSHSY and CDR2 SAAADI. V lost 6 bases and J 5 bases, leaving 7 bases between the germline ends. The DNA of the CDR3 is TGCGCCAGCAGCGGGATGGAGACCCAGTACTTC. Its protein product is CASSGMETQYF.

The V gene is TRBV5-8, the J gene TRBJ1-5; D is perhaps TRBD1 (5 bases). CDR3 length: 15 amino acids. Trimming removed 2 bases from V and 1 base from J, with 10 bases in between. Germline V gene sequence: CDR1 SGHTS, CDR2 YDEGEE. The CDR3 loop reads CASSFGGTSNQPQHF. Here the CDR3 DNA reads TGTGCCAGCAGCTTTGGAGGGACGAGCAATCAGCCCCAGCATTTT.

This chain joins TRBV20-1 and TRBJ1-2; D gene unclear. CDR3 length equals 11 residues. V gave up 0 bases and J gave up 7 bases, with 6 bases separating them. Germline CDR1 reads DFQATT; CDR2 reads SNEGSKA (reference sequence). The chain's CDR3 is CSAREGTGYTF. The CDR3 DNA follows: TGCAGTGCTAGAGAGGGCACTGGCTACACCTTC.

The rearrangement joins TRBV19 to TRBJ1-1; D not resolved. Trimming removed 6 bases from V and 3 bases from J, with 17 bases in between. CDR1 and CDR2 (germline): LNHDA, SQIVND (reference sequence). CDR3 length: 15 amino acids. The CDR3 reads CASRALGRGDTEAFF. In nucleotides, the CDR3 is TGTGCCAGTAGGGCCTTGGGCCGGGGAGACACTGAAGCTTTCTTT.

The chain links TRBV27 to TRBJ2-7, with D uncertain. The CDR3 has 13 amino acids. Trimming took off 6 bases at V and 3 bases at J, with 12 bases between the two ends. Germline lookup yields CDR1 MNHEY and CDR2 SMNVEV (reference sequence). CDR3 DNA sequence: TGTGCCAGCAGCACCCTGACTGGCTACGAGCAGTACTTC. It encodes CASSTLTGYEQYF.

The V and J genes are TRBV5-5 and TRBJ2-5; 7 bases match TRBD1. This CDR3 contains 15 residues. J gave up 2 bases and V 4 bases, and 8 bases lay outside the gene matches. Germline V gene lookup returns CDR1 SGHKS and CDR2 YYEKEE (reference sequence). The CDR3, as DNA: TGTGCCAGCAGCCTACAGGGGTCCATGCAAGAGACCCAGTACTTC. This encodes CASSLQGSMQETQYF.

This clone was recorded a few times. J is TRBJ1-2 and V is TRBV11-2, with TRBD1 matching 7 bases. After removal of 6 bases from V and 1 base from J, the junction contained 8 bases not matched to a gene. The CDR3 runs to 15 residues. The germline V gene encodes CDR1 SGHAT and CDR2 FQNNGV. The CDR3 here is CASRGQTGNNYGYTF. The DNA of the CDR3 is TGTGCCAGCAGAGGACAGACAGGGAATAACTATGGCTACACCTTC.

The V gene is TRBV19, the J gene TRBJ2-2; maybe TRBD1 (5 bases). Germline V gene data show CDR1 as LNHDA and CDR2 as SQIVND (reference sequence). The CDR3 runs 17 residues. Trimming left V 6 bases short and J 7 bases short, with 24 bases between. DNA of the CDR3: TGTGCCAGTAGCAACTTACGGACATCCCTTCCAGACGGGGAGCTGTTTTTT. The encoded protein is CASSNLRTSLPDGELFF. Full variable domain (rest looked up from reference TRBV19 and TRBJ2-2): DGGITQSPKYLFRKEGQNVTLSCEQNLNHDAMYWYRQDPGQGLRLIYYSQIVNDFQKGDIAEGYSVSREKKESFPLTVTSAQKNPTAFYLCASSNLRTSLPDGELFFGEGSRLTVL.

The CDR3 nucleotides are TGTGCCTGGGCCCTAGGATATGGCAATCAGCCCCAGCATTTT. This encodes CAWALGYGNQPQHF. The gene calls are TRBV30 and TRBJ1-5; D uncertain. This CDR3 region has 14 residues. CDR1 and CDR2 from the germline V gene are GTSNPN and SVGIG (reference sequence). Deletions cut 5 bases from V and 2 bases from J, with 13 bases between.

This clone was recorded once. This sequence joins TRBV13 and TRBJ2-7; TRBD2 matches 8 bases. The length of the CDR3 is 13 residues. Germline CDR1 PRHDT, CDR2 FYEKMQ (reference sequence). With V trimmed by 8 bases and J by 1 base, 4 bases remained unmatched. The CDR3 DNA reads as TGTGCCAGCCAGACTAGCGCATCCTACGAGCAGTACTTC. This encodes CASQTSASYEQYF.

The rearrangement links TRBV4-1 to TRBJ1-2; TRBD1 aligns across 8 bases. V lost 4 bases, J lost 9 bases, and 13 bases stayed unmatched. Germline V gene data show CDR1 as MGHRA and CDR2 as YSYEKL. The CDR3 is made up of 15 amino acids. The CDR3 nucleotides read TGCGCCAGCAGCCCTGGGACAGGCCGTCGCGAGAGCTACACCTTC. This encodes CASSPGTGRRESYTF.

The V gene is TRBV9, the J gene TRBJ1-2; TRBD1 is a possible D gene (6 bases). Deletions cut 3 bases from V and 4 bases from J, with 13 bases between. Germline-derived CDR1 and CDR2 are SGDLS and YYNGEE. The CDR3 contains 14 residues. CDR3 in DNA: TGTGCCAGCAGCGCAGACAGGTACCTCTATGGCTACACCTTC. It encodes CASSADRYLYGYTF. Supplemented by reference TRBV9 and TRBJ1-2, the full variable domain reads DSGVTQTPKHLITATGQRVTLRCSPRSGDLSVYWYQQSLDQGLQFLIQYYNGEERAKGNILERFSAQQFPDLHSELNLSSLELGDSALYFCASSADRYLYGYTFGSGTRLTVV.

V is TRBV3-1 (or the pseudogene TRBV3-2) and J is TRBJ1-1, with TRBD1 matching over 9 bases. V lost 1 base, J lost 2 bases, and 8 bases stayed unmatched. CDR3 length: 17 residues. CDR1 and CDR2 from the germline V gene are LGHDT and YNNKEL (reference sequence). CDR3 sequence reads: CASSQVYGQGRNTEAFF. CDR3 DNA sequence: TGTGCCAGCAGCCAAGTCTACGGACAGGGGAGAAACACTGAAGCTTTCTTT.

The chain has TRBV7-9 and TRBJ1-6; TRBD1 matches 9 bases. CDR1 SEHNR and CDR2 FQNEAQ come from the germline V gene (reference sequence). V lost 6 bases and J lost 6; bases outside the gene matches: 3. The CDR3 spans 14 residues. CDR3 region: CASSLDRGNSPLHF. The CDR3 DNA reads TGTGCCAGCAGTCTGGACAGGGGTAATTCACCCCTCCACTTT. The variable domain in full, completed from reference TRBV7-9 and TRBJ1-6, reads DTGVSQNPRHKITKRGQNVTFRCDPISEHNRLYWYRQTLGQGPEFLTYFQNEAQLEKSRLLSDRFSAERPKGSFSTLEIQRTEQGDSAMYLCASSLDRGNSPLHFGNGTRLTVT.

The J gene is TRBJ1-2, the V gene TRBV7-9, with 9 bases identical to TRBD1. This CDR3 region has 18 residues. The V and J ends lost 1 base and 4 bases, in that order; junction bases with no gene match: 13. Germline CDR1 and CDR2: SEHNR and FQNEAQ (reference sequence). The CDR3 is CASSLEAFTGGGGYGYTF. The CDR3 coding sequence is TGTGCCAGCAGCTTAGAGGCGTTCACAGGGGGCGGTGGCTATGGCTACACCTTC.

This rearrangement joins TRBV7-2 to TRBJ2-7; D is ambiguous. There are 14 residues in the CDR3. Germline CDR1 and CDR2: SGHTA and FQGNSA. V lost 2 bases to trimming and J lost 0 bases, with 8 bases between them. CDR3 nucleotides: TGTGCCAGCAGCTTAACGTCGGTCTCCTACGAGCAGTACTTC. This translates into CASSLTSVSYEQYF.